Listed below are T cell receptor beta chains from one sample, sequenced in a study of blood T cell repertoires in COVID-19. Repertoires were generated with immunoSEQ multiplex PCR, while TCRdb's copy carries only in-frame clones and drops some. The data hold roughly 250,000 clones, with about nine tenths observed a single time. The sample comprised peripheral blood. The receptors come from a man aged 25 to 40 with COVID-19, enrolled during active disease. The CDR3 runs from the conserved cysteine through the conserved F or W. The order of the fields is CDR3 length, D gene, J gene, V gene, clone size, CDR3 protein, CDR3 DNA. D genes are given only for firm matches. The size field is filled for only some rows; it gives once, few, many or a size class.

cdr3_length: 13
d_call: TRBD1
j_call: TRBJ2-7
v_call: TRBV27
clone_size: NA
cdr3_aa: CASSTGTVYEQYF
cdr3_nt: TGTGCCAGCAGTACCGGGACAGTCTACGAGCAGTACTTC

cdr3_length: 14
d_call: TRBD1
j_call: TRBJ1-2
v_call: TRBV19
clone_size: NA
cdr3_aa: CASSIGQGIDGYTF
cdr3_nt: TGTGCCAGTAGTATCGGACAGGGAATAGATGGCTACACCTTC

cdr3_length: 14
d_call: TRBD2
j_call: TRBJ2-2
v_call: TRBV5-1
clone_size: NA
cdr3_aa: CATSSGGNTGELFF
cdr3_nt: TGCGCCACCTCTAGCGGGGGGAACACCGGGGAGCTGTTTTTT

cdr3_length: 12
d_call: NA
j_call: TRBJ2-7
v_call: TRBV29-1
clone_size: NA
cdr3_aa: CSANRADNRQYF
cdr3_nt: TGCAGCGCGAACCGGGCGGACAACCGGCAGTACTTC

cdr3_length: 14
d_call: NA
j_call: TRBJ1-2
v_call: TRBV6-1
clone_size: NA
cdr3_aa: CASSERPSGYGYTF
cdr3_nt: TGTGCCAGCAGTGAAAGACCCAGCGGCTATGGCTACACCTTC

cdr3_length: 13
d_call: TRBD1
j_call: TRBJ1-4
v_call: TRBV19
clone_size: NA
cdr3_aa: CASVRDRDEKLFF
cdr3_nt: TGTGCCAGTGTCCGGGACAGAGATGAAAAACTGTTTTTT

cdr3_length: 18
d_call: NA
j_call: TRBJ1-3
v_call: TRBV18
clone_size: NA
cdr3_aa: CASSPPTGIPFSGNTIYF
cdr3_nt: TGTGCCAGCTCACCACCAACCGGGATACCCTTCTCTGGAAACACCATATATTTT

cdr3_length: 15
d_call: TRBD1
j_call: TRBJ1-2
v_call: TRBV5-1
clone_size: NA
cdr3_aa: CASSSGQVTNYGYTF
cdr3_nt: TGCGCCAGCAGCTCCGGACAGGTGACTAACTATGGCTACACCTTC

cdr3_length: 15
d_call: NA
j_call: TRBJ2-5
v_call: TRBV5-4
clone_size: NA
cdr3_aa: CASSLKAGFRETQYF
cdr3_nt: TGTGCCAGCAGCTTGAAGGCCGGGTTTCGGGAGACCCAGTACTTC

cdr3_length: 17
d_call: NA
j_call: TRBJ1-2
v_call: TRBV5-5
clone_size: NA
cdr3_aa: CASSPRTEVPLNYGYTF
cdr3_nt: TGTGCCAGCAGCCCTAGGACAGAGGTCCCTCTTAACTATGGCTACACCTTC

cdr3_length: 10
d_call: NA
j_call: TRBJ1-1
v_call: TRBV20-1
clone_size: NA
cdr3_aa: CSAHDSEAFF
cdr3_nt: TGCAGTGCCCATGACAGTGAAGCTTTCTTT

cdr3_length: 16
d_call: TRBD1
j_call: TRBJ1-3
v_call: TRBV11-2
clone_size: once
cdr3_aa: CASSLLRTGIGNTIYF
cdr3_nt: TGTGCCAGCAGCCTCCTTAGGACAGGGATTGGAAACACCATATATTTT

cdr3_length: 13
d_call: NA
j_call: TRBJ1-5
v_call: TRBV3-1/TRBV3-2
clone_size: NA
cdr3_aa: CASRGGSNQPQHF
cdr3_nt: TGTGCCAGCAGAGGAGGGAGCAATCAGCCCCAGCATTTT

cdr3_length: 14
d_call: NA
j_call: TRBJ1-1
v_call: TRBV14
clone_size: NA
cdr3_aa: CASSQRQVSAEAFF
cdr3_nt: TGTGCCAGCAGCCAAAGACAGGTTAGCGCTGAAGCTTTCTTT

cdr3_length: 11
d_call: NA
j_call: TRBJ1-3
v_call: TRBV9
clone_size: NA
cdr3_aa: CASSVGNTIYF
cdr3_nt: TGTGCCAGCAGCGTCGGTAACACCATATATTTT

cdr3_length: 15
d_call: TRBD2
j_call: TRBJ2-5
v_call: TRBV5-1
clone_size: once
cdr3_aa: CASRLTSGGRETQYF
cdr3_nt: TGCGCCAGCAGGTTGACTAGCGGGGGGCGGGAGACCCAGTACTTC

cdr3_length: 14
d_call: NA
j_call: TRBJ2-1
v_call: TRBV9
clone_size: NA
cdr3_aa: CASSVFGTYNEQFF
cdr3_nt: TGTGCCAGCAGCGTCTTCGGGACTTACAATGAGCAGTTCTTC

cdr3_length: 16
d_call: TRBD2
j_call: TRBJ2-7
v_call: TRBV5-1
clone_size: NA
cdr3_aa: CASSLSSGGAGYEQYF
cdr3_nt: TGCGCCAGCAGCTTGTCAAGCGGGGGGGCGGGCTACGAGCAGTACTTC

cdr3_length: 17
d_call: NA
j_call: TRBJ1-1
v_call: TRBV19
clone_size: NA
cdr3_aa: CASSISGWAGGSDGAFF
cdr3_nt: TGTGCCAGTAGTATTTCCGGTTGGGCCGGGGGTTCAGACGGAGCTTTCTTT

cdr3_length: 13
d_call: NA
j_call: TRBJ1-1
v_call: TRBV9
clone_size: NA
cdr3_aa: CASSTESNTEAFF
cdr3_nt: TGTGCCAGCAGCACGGAGTCGAACACTGAAGCTTTCTTT

cdr3_length: 18
d_call: TRBD2
j_call: TRBJ2-3
v_call: TRBV7-9
clone_size: NA
cdr3_aa: CASSSPGLAGSHTDTQYF
cdr3_nt: TGTGCCAGCAGCTCCCCGGGACTAGCGGGGAGCCACACAGATACGCAGTATTTT

cdr3_length: 14
d_call: TRBD1
j_call: TRBJ1-2
v_call: TRBV13
clone_size: NA
cdr3_aa: CALSPRGSSDGYTF
cdr3_nt: TGTGCCCTATCCCCCAGGGGGTCTTCTGATGGCTACACCTTC

cdr3_length: 14
d_call: TRBD1
j_call: TRBJ2-7
v_call: TRBV6-5
clone_size: NA
cdr3_aa: CASSETQGIYEQYF
cdr3_nt: TGTGCCAGCAGCGAGACACAGGGGATATACGAGCAGTACTTC

cdr3_length: 14
d_call: NA
j_call: TRBJ1-2
v_call: TRBV5-4
clone_size: once
cdr3_aa: CASSLEAGFGGYTF
cdr3_nt: TGTGCCAGCAGCTTGGAAGCGGGGTTTGGAGGCTACACCTTC

cdr3_length: 13
d_call: NA
j_call: TRBJ1-1
v_call: TRBV14
clone_size: NA
cdr3_aa: CASSRNTGTKAFF
cdr3_nt: TGTGCCAGCAGCCGAAACACGGGGACTAAAGCTTTCTTT

cdr3_length: 15
d_call: NA
j_call: TRBJ1-6
v_call: TRBV10-3
clone_size: NA
cdr3_aa: CAINSEGLGYSPLHF
cdr3_nt: TGTGCCATCAACTCGGAGGGGTTGGGATATTCACCCCTCCACTTT

cdr3_length: 15
d_call: TRBD2
j_call: TRBJ2-2
v_call: TRBV5-1
clone_size: NA
cdr3_aa: CASSYGGDHTGELFF
cdr3_nt: TGCGCCAGCAGCTACGGGGGGGACCACACCGGGGAGCTGTTTTTT

cdr3_length: 15
d_call: TRBD1
j_call: TRBJ2-7
v_call: TRBV30
clone_size: few
cdr3_aa: CAWTSTLGGLGEQYF
cdr3_nt: TGTGCCTGGACTTCCACGTTAGGGGGCTTGGGGGAGCAGTACTTC

cdr3_length: 18
d_call: NA
j_call: TRBJ1-2
v_call: TRBV4-1
clone_size: NA
cdr3_aa: CASSQDGRGWQLDYGYTF
cdr3_nt: TGCGCCAGCAGCCAAGATGGCAGGGGATGGCAATTGGACTATGGCTACACCTTC